Detailed here is one TCR beta chain. Germline values: CDR1 SGHTS, CDR2 YDEGEE. The CDR3 loop spans 15 amino acids. Trimming cost V 2 bases and J 4 bases; bases outside gene matches: 9. The sample belongs to a study of blood T cell repertoires in COVID-19. Study context: COVID-19 samples collected from the United States, Italy and Spain covered acute and convalescent phases.

In the study's own analysis: Quantification of nucleated cells was approximated via reference gene primer amplification. Profiling relied on immunoSEQ multiplex PCR, and the TCRdb table lists in-frame clones only, not all of them. That table supplies the V and J calls and clone size; D and trimming were determined from the DNA. The sample includes under 65,000 clones, 75% to 90% seen only once; the top ten take about 1.5%. Sequencing input: peripheral blood. The source of this sequence is a man in his sixties with acute or convalescent COVID-19. The rearrangement links TRBV5-8 to TRBJ2-7; 7 bases agree with TRBD2. CDR3 nucleotides: TGTGCCAGCAGCTTTGGAAGCGGGAACGGATACGAGCAGTACTTC. Its translation is CASSFGSGNGYEQYF. The full variable domain, with the rest looked up from reference TRBV5-8 and TRBJ2-7, is EAGVTQSPTHLIKTRGQQATLRCSPISGHTSVYWYQQALGLGLQFLLWYDEGEERNRGNFPPRFSGRQFPNYSSELNVNALELEDSALYLCASSFGSGNGYEQYFGPGTRLTVT.